Listed below are T cell receptor beta chains from one sample, sequenced in a study of blood T cell repertoires in COVID-19. Assay used: immunoSEQ multiplex PCR; TCRdb lists only in-frame clones, some missing. The data show hundreds of thousands of clones, 85% to 90% seen once. The sample was peripheral blood. These receptors came from a woman in her forties or fifties with COVID-19, enrolled during active disease. The conserved cysteine and the conserved F or W are not part of the CDR3 here. The order of the fields is CDR3 length, V gene, D gene, CDR3 protein. D genes are given only for firm matches.

len: 15
v_gene: TRBV11-2
d_gene: TRBD2
CDR3aa: ASSLGEGGWHAETQY

len: 13
v_gene: TRBV10-2
d_gene: NA
CDR3aa: ASSGGGVRRETQY

len: 12
v_gene: TRBV6-5
d_gene: NA
CDR3aa: ASSYSREAGEQY

len: 14
v_gene: TRBV3-1/TRBV3-2
d_gene: NA
CDR3aa: ASSQGSGSYNSPLH

len: 16
v_gene: TRBV14
d_gene: NA
CDR3aa: ASSQVGFLNGLYNEQF

len: 11
v_gene: TRBV7-2
d_gene: NA
CDR3aa: ASSLVRETEAF

len: 12
v_gene: TRBV6-1
d_gene: NA
CDR3aa: ASSERVSNYGYT

len: 13
v_gene: TRBV6-6
d_gene: TRBD1
CDR3aa: ASSRDRGNFYGYT

len: 9
v_gene: TRBV30
d_gene: NA
CDR3aa: AWMAGGEAF

len: 12
v_gene: TRBV6-5
d_gene: NA
CDR3aa: ASSFPGIPYGYT

len: 15
v_gene: TRBV10-1
d_gene: TRBD2
CDR3aa: ASSESIGLAGGNEQF

len: 16
v_gene: TRBV28
d_gene: NA
CDR3aa: ASSPWQHSRGGNQPQH

len: 13
v_gene: TRBV7-6
d_gene: TRBD2
CDR3aa: ASSTGSGGKDEQY

len: 17
v_gene: TRBV4-1
d_gene: TRBD1
CDR3aa: ASSLTRWTGAYSNQPQH

len: 11
v_gene: TRBV5-1
d_gene: NA
CDR3aa: ASSLPSTGELF

len: 12
v_gene: TRBV7-2
d_gene: NA
CDR3aa: ASSLVIRGEKLF

len: 12
v_gene: TRBV5-1
d_gene: TRBD2
CDR3aa: ASSLAGLTETQY

len: 13
v_gene: TRBV19
d_gene: NA
CDR3aa: ASSINEERYQPQH

len: 12
v_gene: TRBV7-3
d_gene: NA
CDR3aa: ASSLVAGLETQY

len: 12
v_gene: TRBV5-1
d_gene: NA
CDR3aa: ASRPDLARNEQF

len: 10
v_gene: TRBV12-5
d_gene: TRBD1
CDR3aa: ASRTGGTEAF

len: 13
v_gene: TRBV7-9
d_gene: NA
CDR3aa: ASSREGTRNEKLF